These 4 T cell receptor beta chains were all obtained from the same sample, sequenced in a study of response to subunit inactivated influenza vaccine. TCRdb itself ran the RT-PCR reads through MiXCR, one entry per CDR3 protein. The table lists roughly 520,000 distinct CDR3 sequences, roughly 25% of them singletons. The sample consisted of CD4+ T cells sorted from PBMCs, taken 4 to 6 days after vaccination. Receptors were obtained from a man in his fifties or sixties who received an inactivated influenza vaccine.

The genes are TRBV20-1 and TRBJ1-6, with D possibly matching TRBD1 (6 bases). The CDR3 is 15 amino acids. V was cut by 5 bases and J by 9 bases, with 20 bases left in between. Germline CDR1 is DFQATT and CDR2 is SNEGSKA (reference sequence). The CDR3 DNA reads as TGCAGTGCTCCCCGGGAACAGGGTTCGGGTTCACCCCTCCACTTT. This codes for CSAPREQGSGSPLHF.

This clonotype was recorded a few times. This chain connects TRBV29-1 to TRBJ2-5; D ambiguous. The germline V gene has CDR1 SQVTM and CDR2 ANQGSEA. The CDR3 runs to 12 residues. The V and J ends lost 7 bases and 5 bases respectively, with 14 bases between them. The CDR3 nucleotides are TGCAGCGGAATGCTGCGCGGTGAGACCCAGTACTTC. Its translation is CSGMLRGETQYF.

The V gene is TRBV6-5, the J gene TRBJ2-7; 12 nucleotides align to TRBD2. CDR1 is MNHEY, CDR2 SVGAGI, per germline. This CDR3 region has 15 residues. V shed 4 bases and J 5 bases; nucleotides not matched to a gene: 6. Here the CDR3 reads CASSSRLAGDHEQYF. CDR3 coding DNA: TGTGCCAGCAGTTCGAGACTAGCGGGGGATCACGAGCAGTACTTC.

This clonotype was recorded a few times. The chain carries TRBV20-1 and TRBJ2-5; D gene ambiguous. The germline CDR1 and CDR2 sequences are DFQATT and SNEGSKA (reference sequence). The length of the CDR3 is 11 residues. This chain's CDR3 is CSAKQSETQYF. CDR3 nucleotides: TGCAGCGCCAAGCAATCAGAGACCCAGTACTTC.